The 14 T cell receptor beta chains listed next were all sequenced from one sample in a study of cytomegalovirus exposure and HLA in healthy donors. The PCR was carried out with 60 Vbeta primers and 13 Jbeta primers. The repertoire was sequenced with immunoSEQ multiplex PCR; TCRdb's copy has only in-frame clones and lacks some. The repertoire has fewer than 200,000 clones, around 82% of them found once; the top ten carry around 14%. Sequences were obtained from PBMCs. These receptors all stem from a woman aged 25 to 39 in good health and CMV-seropositive.

V gene TRBV19 combines with J gene TRBJ2-7, with 13 nucleotides matching TRBD2. The CDR3 runs to 15 residues. Germline V gene data show CDR1 as LNHDA and CDR2 as SQIVND (reference sequence). The junction had 5 bases not matched to a gene; V was cut back by 4 bases and J by 5 bases. The CDR3 here is CASSTSGLAGNEQYF. CDR3 in DNA: TGTGCCAGTAGTACCTCGGGACTAGCGGGAAACGAGCAGTACTTC. Full variable domain (outside the CDR3, taken from reference TRBV19 and TRBJ2-7): DGGITQSPKYLFRKEGQNVTLSCEQNLNHDAMYWYRQDPGQGLRLIYYSQIVNDFQKGDIAEGYSVSREKKESFPLTVTSAQKNPTAFYLCASSTSGLAGNEQYFGPGTRLTVT.

This sequence joins TRBV28 and TRBJ2-5; the match to TRBD2 covers 9 bases. This CDR3 has 17 residues. J gave up 5 bases and V 4 bases, and 14 bases lay outside the gene matches. In germline, CDR1 is MDHEN, CDR2 SYDVKM. CDR3 sequence (DNA): TGTGCCAGCAGTTCAATGACAAATAGCGGGAGTTCGGAGACCCAGTACTTC. Translation: CASSSMTNSGSSETQYF.

V is TRBV10-1 and J is TRBJ2-1, with no clear D. The germline V gene encodes CDR1 WNHNN and CDR2 SYGVQD (reference sequence). CDR3 length: 13 amino acids. V lost 0 bases and J 6 bases, leaving 6 bases between the germline ends. In DNA, the CDR3 is TGCGCCAGCAGTGAGTCGGCCCTCAATGAGCAGTTCTTC. Amino acids: CASSESALNEQFF.

J is TRBJ2-7 and V is TRBV6-5, with 9 bases aligning to TRBD2. After removal of 5 bases from V and 6 bases from J, the junction contained 11 bases not matched to a gene. This CDR3 comprises 15 residues. Germline values: CDR1 MNHEY, CDR2 SVGAGI. The CDR3 region is CASSPVPTSGSEQYF. CDR3 nucleotide sequence: TGTGCCAGCAGTCCCGTGCCGACTAGCGGAAGCGAGCAGTACTTC.

The chain joins TRBV10-3 to TRBJ2-3, with unresolved D. The germline V gene encodes CDR1 ENHRY and CDR2 SYGVKD. The CDR3 sequence is 15 residues long. Between the trimmed V and J ends, which lost 3 bases and 1 base, there was a span of 11 bases. The CDR3 reads CAISDSRKGTDTQYF. CDR3 bases: TGTGCCATCAGTGATTCCAGGAAGGGCACAGATACGCAGTATTTT.

In this sample, this clone turned up once. This rearrangement joins TRBV28 to TRBJ1-2; TRBD1 aligns across 10 bases. The CDR3 runs 13 residues. CDR1 and CDR2 from the germline V gene are MDHEN and SYDVKM. Unmatched junction bases numbered 3, after V lost 7 bases and J lost 4 bases. The CDR3 DNA follows: TGTGCCAGCACCCGACAGGGGGCCTATGGCTACACCTTC. Amino acids: CASTRQGAYGYTF.

The chain couples TRBV13 to TRBJ2-7; the D gene is possibly TRBD2 (5 bases). The CDR3 consists of 14 residues. The V end was cut by 0 bases, the J end by 3 bases, with 9 bases between. Germline V gene sequence: CDR1 PRHDT, CDR2 FYEKMQ (reference sequence). CDR3 nucleotide sequence: TGTGCCAGCAGCTTAGGCGGCCGGGACTACGAGCAGTACTTC. Translating it yields CASSLGGRDYEQYF.

This clone was recorded only once. This chain links TRBV19 with TRBJ1-2; 8 positions agree with TRBD1. Germline CDR1 is LNHDA and CDR2 is SQIVND (reference sequence). The CDR3 length is 13 residues. J lost 2 bases, V lost 7 bases, and 3 bases had no gene match. CDR3 DNA sequence: TGTGCCAGTACAGGGGGCGAGAACTATGGCTACACCTTC. This codes for CASTGGENYGYTF.

The chain has TRBV5-4 and TRBJ1-2; TRBD1 matches at 7 bases. The CDR3 loop spans 15 amino acids. Germline CDR1 SGHNT, CDR2 YYREEE (reference sequence). The V and J ends lost 5 bases and 0 bases, in that order; junction bases with no gene match: 7. CDR3 region: CASSSGQLTNYGYTF. Written as DNA, the CDR3 is TGTGCCAGCAGTTCGGGACAGTTAACTAACTATGGCTACACCTTC.

This clone was recorded only once. V usage is TRBV7-8 and J usage is TRBJ2-2; a possible D gene is TRBD2 (5 bases). Trimming stripped 3 bases from V and 1 base from J, with 12 bases between. This CDR3 has 16 residues. Germline CDR1 SGHVS, CDR2 FQNEAQ. The CDR3 sequence: CASSLGTAGNTGELFF. The CDR3 DNA is TGTGCCAGCAGCTTGGGAACGGCGGGGAACACCGGGGAGCTGTTTTTT.

The chain links TRBV28 to TRBJ1-6, with TRBD1 identical over 8 bases. CDR1 is MDHEN, CDR2 SYDVKM, per germline. Trimming at V came to 2 bases and at J to 6 bases, leaving 6 bases not matched to a gene. The CDR3 is 16 amino acids. Written as DNA, the CDR3 is TGTGCCAGCAGTTTACCCTGGACAGGGAGTAATTCACCCCTCCACTTT. The encoded protein is CASSLPWTGSNSPLHF.

The sample holds a few counts of this clone. The V gene is TRBV6-5, the J gene TRBJ1-2; 8 positions match TRBD1. Trimming took 6 bases from V and 9 from J; bases not matched to a gene: 6. The CDR3 loop spans 12 amino acids. Germline-derived CDR1 and CDR2 are MNHEY and SVGAGI. The CDR3: CASSADRGSYTF. CDR3 sequence (DNA): TGTGCCAGCAGCGCAGACAGGGGTAGCTACACCTTC.

The CDR3 DNA follows: TGTGCCAGCAGTTATCTCGGTGTTCCCCTTGAAGCTTTCTTT. Translated: CASSYLGVPLEAFF. This chain connects TRBV6-5 to TRBJ1-1; D is undetermined. The CDR3 totals 14 residues. Trimming shortened V by 3 bases and J by 7 bases, and 15 bases separated the two germline ends. Per the germline V gene, CDR1 is MNHEY and CDR2 is SVGAGI.

The chain recombines TRBV18 with TRBJ2-7; 8 nucleotides match TRBD1. In germline, CDR1 is KGHSH, CDR2 LQKENI. The CDR3 totals 14 residues. Germline trimming cut 3 bases from V and 2 bases from J; bases unmatched to any gene: 3. CDR3 sequence (DNA): TGTGCCAGCTCACCTCGGACAGGGACCTACGAGCAGTACTTC. This translates into CASSPRTGTYEQYF.